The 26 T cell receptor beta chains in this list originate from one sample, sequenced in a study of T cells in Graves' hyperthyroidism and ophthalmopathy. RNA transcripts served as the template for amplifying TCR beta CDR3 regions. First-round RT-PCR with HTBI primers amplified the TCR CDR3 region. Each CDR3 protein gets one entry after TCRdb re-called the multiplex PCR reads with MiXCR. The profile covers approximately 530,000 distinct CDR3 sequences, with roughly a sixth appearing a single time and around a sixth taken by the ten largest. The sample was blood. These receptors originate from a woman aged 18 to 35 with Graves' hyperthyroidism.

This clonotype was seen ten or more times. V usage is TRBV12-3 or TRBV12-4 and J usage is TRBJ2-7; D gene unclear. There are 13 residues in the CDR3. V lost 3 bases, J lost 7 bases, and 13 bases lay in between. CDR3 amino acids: CASSLGRIGEQYF. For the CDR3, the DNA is TGTGCCAGCAGTTTGGGCAGAATTGGAGAGCAGTACTTC.

The CDR3 nucleotides read TGTGCCAGCAGTGAAGAGTTAGGGGGCACCGGGGAGCTGTTTTTT. It yields the protein CASSEELGGTGELFF. The genes are TRBV2 and TRBJ2-2; D may be TRBD1 (6 bases). V lost 1 base and J 4 bases, leaving 10 bases between the germline ends. CDR3 length: 15 residues. CDR1 is SNHLY, CDR2 FYNNEI, per germline. Full variable domain (outside the CDR3, taken from reference TRBV2 and TRBJ2-2): EPEVTQTPSHQVTQMGQEVILRCVPISNHLYFYWYRQILGQKVEFLVSFYNNEISEKSEIFDDQFSVERPDGSNFTLKIRSTKLEDSAMYFCASSEELGGTGELFFGEGSRLTVL.

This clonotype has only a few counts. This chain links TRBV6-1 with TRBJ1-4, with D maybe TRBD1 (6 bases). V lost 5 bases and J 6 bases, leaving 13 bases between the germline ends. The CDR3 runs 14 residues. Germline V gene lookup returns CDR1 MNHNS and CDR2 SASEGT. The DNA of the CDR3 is TGTGCCAGCAGTCCCACGGGGGCATATGAAAAACTGTTTTTT. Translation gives CASSPTGAYEKLFF.

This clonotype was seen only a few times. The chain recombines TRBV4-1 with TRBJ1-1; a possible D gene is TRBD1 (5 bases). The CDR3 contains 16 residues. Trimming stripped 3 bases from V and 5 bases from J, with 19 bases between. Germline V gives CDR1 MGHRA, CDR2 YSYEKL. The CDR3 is CASSQTGGGKGTEAFF. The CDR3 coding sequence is TGCGCCAGCAGCCAGACCGGTGGGGGAAAAGGGACTGAAGCTTTCTTT.

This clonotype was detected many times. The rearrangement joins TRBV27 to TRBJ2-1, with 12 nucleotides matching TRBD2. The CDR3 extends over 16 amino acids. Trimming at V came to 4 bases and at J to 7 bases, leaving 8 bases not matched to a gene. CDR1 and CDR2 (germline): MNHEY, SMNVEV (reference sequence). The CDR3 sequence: CASSSLLAGGENEQFF. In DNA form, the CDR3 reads TGTGCCAGCAGTTCCCTACTAGCGGGAGGTGAAAATGAGCAGTTCTTC.

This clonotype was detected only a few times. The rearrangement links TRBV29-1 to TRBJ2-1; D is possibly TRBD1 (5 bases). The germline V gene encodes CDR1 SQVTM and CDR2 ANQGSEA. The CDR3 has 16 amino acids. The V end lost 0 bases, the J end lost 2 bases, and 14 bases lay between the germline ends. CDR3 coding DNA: TGCAGCGTTGAAGATTGGTCCGCGACAGCCTACAATGAGCAGTTCTTC. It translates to CSVEDWSATAYNEQFF.

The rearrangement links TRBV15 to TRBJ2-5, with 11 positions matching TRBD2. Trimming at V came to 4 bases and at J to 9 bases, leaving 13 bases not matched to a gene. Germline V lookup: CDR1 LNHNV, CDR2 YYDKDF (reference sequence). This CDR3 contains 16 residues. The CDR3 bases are TGTGCCACCAGCAACCAGCTGGGACTAGCGGCCCGGGCCCAGTACTTC. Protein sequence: CATSNQLGLAARAQYF.

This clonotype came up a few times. This CDR3 is CSAPNLRQNTDTQYF. In DNA form, the CDR3 reads TGCAGTGCCCCTAATCTTCGACAGAACACAGATACGCAGTATTTT. The rearrangement links TRBV20-1 to TRBJ2-3; D is perhaps TRBD1 (5 bases). There are 15 residues in the CDR3. Per the germline V gene, CDR1 is DFQATT and CDR2 is SNEGSKA (reference sequence). Trimming left V 6 bases short and J 2 bases short, with 18 bases between.

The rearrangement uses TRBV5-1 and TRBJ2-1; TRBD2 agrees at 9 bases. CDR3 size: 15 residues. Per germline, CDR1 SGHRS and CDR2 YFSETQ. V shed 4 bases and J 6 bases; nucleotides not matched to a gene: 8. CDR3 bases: TGCGCCAGCAGCCCTAATAGCGGGAGTCGCAATGAGCAGTTCTTC. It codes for CASSPNSGSRNEQFF. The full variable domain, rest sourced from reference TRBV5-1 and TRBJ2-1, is KAGVTQTPRYLIKTRGQQVTLSCSPISGHRSVSWYQQTPGQGLQFLFEYFSETQRNKGNFPGRFSGRQFSNSRSEMNVSTLELGDSALYLCASSPNSGSRNEQFFGPGTRLTVL.

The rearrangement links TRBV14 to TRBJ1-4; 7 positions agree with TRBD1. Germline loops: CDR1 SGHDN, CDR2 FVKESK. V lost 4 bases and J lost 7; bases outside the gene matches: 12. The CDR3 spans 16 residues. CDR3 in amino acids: CASSRETDRVGEKLFF. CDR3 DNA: TGTGCCAGCAGCCGGGAAACCGACAGGGTGGGTGAAAAACTGTTTTTT.

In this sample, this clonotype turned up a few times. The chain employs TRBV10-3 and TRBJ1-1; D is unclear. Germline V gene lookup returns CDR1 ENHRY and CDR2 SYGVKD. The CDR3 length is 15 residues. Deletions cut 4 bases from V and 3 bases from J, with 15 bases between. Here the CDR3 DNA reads TGTGCCATCAGTGGGTCCTGGGTTAGGGACACTGAAGCTTTCTTT. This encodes CAISGSWVRDTEAFF.

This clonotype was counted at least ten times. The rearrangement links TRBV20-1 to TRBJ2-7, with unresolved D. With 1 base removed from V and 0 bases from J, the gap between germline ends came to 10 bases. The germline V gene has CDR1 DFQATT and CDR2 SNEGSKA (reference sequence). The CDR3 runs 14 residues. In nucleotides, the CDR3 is TGCAGTGCTAGAGCGAGATCCAGCTCCTACGAGCAGTACTTC. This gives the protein CSARARSSSYEQYF.

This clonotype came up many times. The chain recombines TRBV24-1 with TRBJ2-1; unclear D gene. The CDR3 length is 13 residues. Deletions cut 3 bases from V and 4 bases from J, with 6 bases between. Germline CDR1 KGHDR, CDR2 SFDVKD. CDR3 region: CATSDKLYNEQFF. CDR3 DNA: TGTGCCACCAGTGATAAGCTTTACAATGAGCAGTTCTTC.

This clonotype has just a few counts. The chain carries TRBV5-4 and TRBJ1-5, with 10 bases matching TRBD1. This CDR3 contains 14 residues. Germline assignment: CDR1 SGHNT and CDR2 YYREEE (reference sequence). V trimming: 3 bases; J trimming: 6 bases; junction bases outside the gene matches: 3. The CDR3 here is CASSSGTGAQPQHF. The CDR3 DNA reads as TGTGCCAGCAGCTCGGGGACAGGGGCTCAGCCCCAGCATTTT.

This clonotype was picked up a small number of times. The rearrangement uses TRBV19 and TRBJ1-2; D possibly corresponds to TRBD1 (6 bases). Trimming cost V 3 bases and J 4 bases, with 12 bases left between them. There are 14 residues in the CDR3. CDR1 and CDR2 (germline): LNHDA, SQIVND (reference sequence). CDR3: CASSMAGTSYGYTF. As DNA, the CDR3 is TGTGCCAGTAGTATGGCTGGGACAAGCTATGGCTACACCTTC.

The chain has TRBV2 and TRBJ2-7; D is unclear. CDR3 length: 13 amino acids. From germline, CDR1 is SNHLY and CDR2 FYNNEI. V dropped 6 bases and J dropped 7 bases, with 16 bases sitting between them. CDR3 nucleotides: TGTGCCAGCAGCGCGATTGGTGGAAGGGAGCAGTACTTC. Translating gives CASSAIGGREQYF.

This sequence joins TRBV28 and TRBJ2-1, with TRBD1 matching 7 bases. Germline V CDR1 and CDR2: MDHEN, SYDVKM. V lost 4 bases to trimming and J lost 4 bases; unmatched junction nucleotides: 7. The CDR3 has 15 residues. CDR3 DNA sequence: TGTGCCAGCAGTTATACACCGGGACAGTACAATGAGCAGTTCTTC. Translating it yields CASSYTPGQYNEQFF.

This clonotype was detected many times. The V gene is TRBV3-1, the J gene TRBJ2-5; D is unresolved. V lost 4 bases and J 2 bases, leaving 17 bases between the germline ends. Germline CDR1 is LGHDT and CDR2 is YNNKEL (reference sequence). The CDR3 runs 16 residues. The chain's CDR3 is CASSLRGVRIQETQYF. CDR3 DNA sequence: TGTGCCAGCAGCCTACGTGGGGTTCGGATTCAAGAGACCCAGTACTTC.

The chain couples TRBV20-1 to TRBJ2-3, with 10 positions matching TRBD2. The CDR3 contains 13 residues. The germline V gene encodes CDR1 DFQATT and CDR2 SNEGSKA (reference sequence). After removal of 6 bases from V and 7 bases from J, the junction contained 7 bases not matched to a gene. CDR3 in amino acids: CSAGAGGPNTQYF. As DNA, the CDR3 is TGCAGTGCCGGAGCGGGAGGGCCAAATACGCAGTATTTT.

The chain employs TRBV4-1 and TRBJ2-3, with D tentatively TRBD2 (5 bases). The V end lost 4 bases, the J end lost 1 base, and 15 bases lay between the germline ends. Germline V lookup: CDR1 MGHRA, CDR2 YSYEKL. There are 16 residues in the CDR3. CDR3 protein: CASSLDGREGTDTQYF. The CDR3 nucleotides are TGCGCCAGCAGCCTCGATGGGAGAGAGGGCACAGATACGCAGTATTTT.

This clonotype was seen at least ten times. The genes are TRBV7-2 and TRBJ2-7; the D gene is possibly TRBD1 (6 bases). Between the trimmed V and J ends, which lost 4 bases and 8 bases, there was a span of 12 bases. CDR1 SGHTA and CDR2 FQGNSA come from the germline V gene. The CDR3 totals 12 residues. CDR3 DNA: TGTGCCAGCAGCTCTACAGGGTCGAAGCAGTACTTC. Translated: CASSSTGSKQYF.

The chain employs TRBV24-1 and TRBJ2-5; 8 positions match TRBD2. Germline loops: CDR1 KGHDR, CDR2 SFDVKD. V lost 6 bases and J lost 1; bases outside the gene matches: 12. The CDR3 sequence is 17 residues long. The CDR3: CATSYCSGTRVQETQYF. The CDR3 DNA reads TGTGCCACCAGTTATTGTTCCGGGACTAGAGTCCAAGAGACCCAGTACTTC.

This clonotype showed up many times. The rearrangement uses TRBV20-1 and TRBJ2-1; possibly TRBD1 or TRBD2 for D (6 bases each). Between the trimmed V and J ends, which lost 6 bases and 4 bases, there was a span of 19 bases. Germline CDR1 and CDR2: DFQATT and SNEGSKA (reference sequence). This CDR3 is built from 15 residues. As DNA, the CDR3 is TGCAGTGCACCCCCACCCCGGGGGCCGTACAATGAGCAGTTCTTC. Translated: CSAPPPRGPYNEQFF.

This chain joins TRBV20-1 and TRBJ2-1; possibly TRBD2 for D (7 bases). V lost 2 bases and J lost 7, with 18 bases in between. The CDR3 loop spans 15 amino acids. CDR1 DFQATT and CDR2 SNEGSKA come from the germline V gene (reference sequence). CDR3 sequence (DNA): TGCAGTGCTAGATGGAGGGGGGGGGGAAAAAATGAGCAGTTCTTC. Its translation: CSARWRGGGKNEQFF.

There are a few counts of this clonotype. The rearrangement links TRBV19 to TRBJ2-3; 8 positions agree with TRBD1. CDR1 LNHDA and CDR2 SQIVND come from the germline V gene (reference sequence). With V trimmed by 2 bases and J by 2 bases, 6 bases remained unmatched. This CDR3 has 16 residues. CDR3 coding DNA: TGTGCCAGTAGTATACAGGGGGCTCCAACCACAGATACGCAGTATTTT. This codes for CASSIQGAPTTDTQYF.

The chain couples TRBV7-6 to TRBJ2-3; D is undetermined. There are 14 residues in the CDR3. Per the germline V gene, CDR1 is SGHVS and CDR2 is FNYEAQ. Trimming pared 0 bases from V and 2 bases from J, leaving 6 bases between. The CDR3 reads CASSLAQNTDTQYF. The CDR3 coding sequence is TGTGCCAGCAGCTTAGCGCAGAACACAGATACGCAGTATTTT. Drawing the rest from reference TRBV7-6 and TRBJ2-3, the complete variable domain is GAGVSQSPRYKVTKRGQDVALRCDPISGHVSLYWYRQALGQGPEFLTYFNYEAQQDKSGLPNDRFSAERPEGSISTLTIQRTEQRDSAMYRCASSLAQNTDTQYFGPGTRLTVL.